The sequence of this T cell receptor beta chain was determined in a study of beta chain features in type 1 diabetes. Across the whole study: Patients shared similar age, gender and cell yields with healthy donors.

The whole isolated RNA underwent reverse transcription, so sequencing captured expressed TCRB transcripts. The assay was immunoSEQ multiplex PCR, and TCRdb's table has in-frame clones only and misses some. Here the sample spans some 410,000 clones, 10% to 12% being singletons. This clone has a handful of counts. CDR1 and CDR2 (germline): SGDLS, YYNGEE. Trimming shortened V by 6 bases and J by 4 bases, and 14 bases separated the two germline ends. The CDR3 has 14 residues. The source of this sequence is a young woman in good health. The sample comprised naive CD4+ T cells from blood. The V and J genes are TRBV9 and TRBJ2-1; weak D call: TRBD2 (6 bases). CDR3 nucleotide sequence: TGTGCCAGCAACGGGGGTACTCTATACAATGAGCAGTTCTTC. As protein: CASNGGTLYNEQFF.